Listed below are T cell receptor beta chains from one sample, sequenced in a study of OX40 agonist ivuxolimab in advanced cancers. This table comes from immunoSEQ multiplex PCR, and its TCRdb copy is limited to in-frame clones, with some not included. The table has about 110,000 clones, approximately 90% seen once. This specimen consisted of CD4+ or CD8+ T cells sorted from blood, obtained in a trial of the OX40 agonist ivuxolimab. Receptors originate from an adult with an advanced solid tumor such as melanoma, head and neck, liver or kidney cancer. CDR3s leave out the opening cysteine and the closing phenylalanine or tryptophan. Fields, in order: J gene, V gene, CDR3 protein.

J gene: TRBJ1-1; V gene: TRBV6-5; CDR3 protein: ASSARPGNTEAF
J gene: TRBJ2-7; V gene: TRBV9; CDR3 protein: ASSMTGSSYEQY
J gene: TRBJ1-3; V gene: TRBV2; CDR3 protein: ASSGGPNAGNTIY
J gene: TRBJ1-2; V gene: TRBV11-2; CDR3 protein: ASSLDQGYSIKSWGYT
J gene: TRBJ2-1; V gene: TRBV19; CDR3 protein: ASSNGRPGLAVNEQF
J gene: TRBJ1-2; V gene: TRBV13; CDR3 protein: ASSIGQPSYGYT
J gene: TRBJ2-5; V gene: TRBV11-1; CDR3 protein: ASSFGVQETQY
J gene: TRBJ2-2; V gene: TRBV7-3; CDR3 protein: ASSSQGPGELF
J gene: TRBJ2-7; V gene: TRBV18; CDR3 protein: ASSPTGGPYEQY
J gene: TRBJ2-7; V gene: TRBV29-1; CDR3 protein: SVEGGLAGTTYEQY
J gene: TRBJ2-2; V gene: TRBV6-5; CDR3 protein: ASGSGGAIGELF
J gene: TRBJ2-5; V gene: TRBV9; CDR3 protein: ASSVATSGVETQY
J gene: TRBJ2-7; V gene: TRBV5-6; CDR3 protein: ASSLVLSGGPAYEQY
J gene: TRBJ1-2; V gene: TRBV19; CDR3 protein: ASSLEGQGNYGYT
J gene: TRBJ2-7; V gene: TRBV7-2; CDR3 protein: ASSLTGYEQY
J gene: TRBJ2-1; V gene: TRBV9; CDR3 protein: ASSVAGSVYNEQF
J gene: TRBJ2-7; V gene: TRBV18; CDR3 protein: ASSPDANYEQY
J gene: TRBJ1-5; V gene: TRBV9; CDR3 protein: ASSTQGGNQPQH
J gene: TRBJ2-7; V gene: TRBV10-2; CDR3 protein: ASSEIMKYEQY
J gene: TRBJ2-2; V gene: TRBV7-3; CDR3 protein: ASSLTGTSWAGELF
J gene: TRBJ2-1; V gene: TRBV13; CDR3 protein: ASSLTSGGGFYNEQF
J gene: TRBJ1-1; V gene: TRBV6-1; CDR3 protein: ASSESITGKGAF
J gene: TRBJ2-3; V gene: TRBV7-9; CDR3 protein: ASSYQQGSDTQY
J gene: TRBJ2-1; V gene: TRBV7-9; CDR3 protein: ASSPRGTPLNEQF
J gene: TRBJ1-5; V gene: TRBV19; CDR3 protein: ASSIDGTGVQPQH
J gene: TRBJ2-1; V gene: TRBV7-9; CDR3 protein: ASSSLAETYNEQF
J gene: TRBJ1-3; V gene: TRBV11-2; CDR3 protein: ASSLVGNTIY
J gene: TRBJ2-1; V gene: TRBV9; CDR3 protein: ASSDIAGGPWNEQF
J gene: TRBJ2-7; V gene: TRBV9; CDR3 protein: ASSVGSMSSYEQY
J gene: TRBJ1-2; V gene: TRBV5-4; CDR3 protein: ASSFDRDGYGYT
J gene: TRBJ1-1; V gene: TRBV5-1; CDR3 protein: ASSSGRVGETEAF
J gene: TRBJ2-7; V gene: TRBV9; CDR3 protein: ASSVEAGSREQY
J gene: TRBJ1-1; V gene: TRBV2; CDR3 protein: ASSEARQGEAF
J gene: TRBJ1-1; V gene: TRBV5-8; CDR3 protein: ASSEGQVMNTEAF
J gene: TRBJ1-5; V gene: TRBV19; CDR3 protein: ASSIAGNQPQH
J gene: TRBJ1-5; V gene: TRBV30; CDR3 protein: AWSVNSGLSNQPQH
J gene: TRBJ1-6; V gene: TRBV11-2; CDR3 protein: ASSLGSLRGISPLH
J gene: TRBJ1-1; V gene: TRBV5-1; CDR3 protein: ASSLAILGNTEAF
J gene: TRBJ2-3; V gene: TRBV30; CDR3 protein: AWRVAGSTDTQY
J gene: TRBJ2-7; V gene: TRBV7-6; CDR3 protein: ASSLGGTSSLEQY